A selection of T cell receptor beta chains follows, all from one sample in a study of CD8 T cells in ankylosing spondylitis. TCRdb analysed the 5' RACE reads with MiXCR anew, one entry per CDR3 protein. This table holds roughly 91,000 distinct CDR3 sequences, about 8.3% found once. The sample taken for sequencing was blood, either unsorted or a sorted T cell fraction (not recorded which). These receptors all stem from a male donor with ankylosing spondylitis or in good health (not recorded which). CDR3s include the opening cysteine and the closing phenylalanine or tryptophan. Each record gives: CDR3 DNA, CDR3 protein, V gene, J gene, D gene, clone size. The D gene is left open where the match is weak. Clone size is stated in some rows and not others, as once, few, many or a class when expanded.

cdr3_nt: TGTGCCAGCAGCCGCCAGGGACAGGGGGCGCTTGGCGAGCAGTACTTC; cdr3_aa: CASSRQGQGALGEQYF; v_call: TRBV7-2; j_call: TRBJ2-7; d_call: TRBD1; clone_size: many
cdr3_nt: TGCAGTGCTAGGGGGACTATCGACTACGAGCAGTACTTC; cdr3_aa: CSARGTIDYEQYF; v_call: TRBV20-1; j_call: TRBJ2-7; d_call: TRBD2; clone_size: many
cdr3_nt: TGCAGTGCTACCCTAGCGGGAGGCGCGAACTCCTACAATGAGCAGTTCTTC; cdr3_aa: CSATLAGGANSYNEQFF; v_call: TRBV20-1; j_call: TRBJ2-1; d_call: TRBD2; clone_size: many
cdr3_nt: TGCGCCAGCAGCCAGGCGGGAGGGCCGGATGAGCAGTTCTTC; cdr3_aa: CASSQAGGPDEQFF; v_call: TRBV4-3; j_call: TRBJ2-1; d_call: TRBD2; clone_size: many
cdr3_nt: TGCGCCAGCAGCTTGGCGAAGCGGGGCAATGAGCAGTTCTTC; cdr3_aa: CASSLAKRGNEQFF; v_call: TRBV5-1; j_call: TRBJ2-1; d_call: TRBD2; clone_size: many
cdr3_nt: TGTGCCAGCAGCGATTATAGCGGGAGGTCAGCAGATACGCAGTATTTT; cdr3_aa: CASSDYSGRSADTQYF; v_call: TRBV7-2; j_call: TRBJ2-3; d_call: TRBD2; clone_size: many
cdr3_nt: TGCAGTGCTCGGTGGCAAATTAACACCGGGGAGCTGTTTTTT; cdr3_aa: CSARWQINTGELFF; v_call: TRBV20-1; j_call: TRBJ2-2; d_call: .; clone_size: many
cdr3_nt: TGCAGTGCTACCTGGGACAGGGTTTTTTGGGTTGGCGGCTACACCTTC; cdr3_aa: CSATWDRVFWVGGYTF; v_call: TRBV20-1; j_call: TRBJ1-2; d_call: TRBD1; clone_size: many
cdr3_nt: TGCGCCAGCAGCCAAGTGGAGATGTGTTTGGTCTGCCGGGAGCAGTACTTC; cdr3_aa: CASSQVEMCLVCREQYF; v_call: TRBV4-3; j_call: TRBJ2-7; d_call: .; clone_size: many
cdr3_nt: TGCAGTGGCCTCGTCATTGCTGAAGCTTTCTTT; cdr3_aa: CSGLVIAEAFF; v_call: TRBV20-1; j_call: TRBJ1-1; d_call: .; clone_size: many
cdr3_nt: TGTGCCAGCAGTCCCGAGGACACATCCTCCTACGAGCAGTACTTC; cdr3_aa: CASSPEDTSSYEQYF; v_call: TRBV6-1; j_call: TRBJ2-7; d_call: .; clone_size: many
cdr3_nt: TGTGCCAGCAGCCAGGGTTGGAATCAGCCCCAGCATTTT; cdr3_aa: CASSQGWNQPQHF; v_call: TRBV7-9; j_call: TRBJ1-5; d_call: .; clone_size: many
cdr3_nt: TGTGCCAGCACCCCGGGACTAGCGGGGTTAGGAGATACGCAGTATTTT; cdr3_aa: CASTPGLAGLGDTQYF; v_call: TRBV2; j_call: TRBJ2-3; d_call: TRBD2; clone_size: many
cdr3_nt: TGTGCCAGCAGCCCCCGAAGCGGATTTAACACCGGGGAGCTGTTTTTT; cdr3_aa: CASSPRSGFNTGELFF; v_call: TRBV7-9; j_call: TRBJ2-2; d_call: .; clone_size: many
cdr3_nt: TGTGCCAGCAGCTTATTCCCTAGGGGCGCGGGTGAAAAACTGTTTTTT; cdr3_aa: CASSLFPRGAGEKLFF; v_call: TRBV11-2; j_call: TRBJ1-4; d_call: .; clone_size: many
cdr3_nt: .; cdr3_aa: CASSFGAGAYEQYF; v_call: TRBV3-1; j_call: TRBJ2-7; d_call: .; clone_size: many
cdr3_nt: TGTGCCAGCAGCTTAACGGACCTAGCGGGAGATACGCAGTATTTT; cdr3_aa: CASSLTDLAGDTQYF; v_call: TRBV11-2; j_call: TRBJ2-3; d_call: TRBD2; clone_size: .
cdr3_nt: TGCAGTGCTAGAGATCATGGGCCGAAAGTGAACTATGGCTACACCTTC; cdr3_aa: CSARDHGPKVNYGYTF; v_call: TRBV20-1; j_call: TRBJ1-2; d_call: .; clone_size: many